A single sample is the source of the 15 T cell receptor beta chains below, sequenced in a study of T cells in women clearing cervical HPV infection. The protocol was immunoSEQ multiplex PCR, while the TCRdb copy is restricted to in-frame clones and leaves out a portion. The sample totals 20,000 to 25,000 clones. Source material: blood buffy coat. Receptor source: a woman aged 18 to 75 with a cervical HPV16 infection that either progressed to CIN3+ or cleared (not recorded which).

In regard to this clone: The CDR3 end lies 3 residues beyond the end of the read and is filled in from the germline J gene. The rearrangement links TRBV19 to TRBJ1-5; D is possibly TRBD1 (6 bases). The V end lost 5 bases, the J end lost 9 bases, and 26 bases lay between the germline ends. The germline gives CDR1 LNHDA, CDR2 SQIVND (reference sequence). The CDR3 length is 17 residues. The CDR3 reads CASSAPGGPVLVRPQHF. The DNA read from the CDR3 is TGTGCCAGTAGTGCCCCCGGGGGGCCCGTGTTGGTTCGGCCC.

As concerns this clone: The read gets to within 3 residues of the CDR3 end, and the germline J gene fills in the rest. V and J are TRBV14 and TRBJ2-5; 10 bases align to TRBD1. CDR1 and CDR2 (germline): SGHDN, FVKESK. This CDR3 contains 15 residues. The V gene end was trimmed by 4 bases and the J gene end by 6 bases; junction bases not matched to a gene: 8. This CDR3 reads CASSLTRTGGQTQYF. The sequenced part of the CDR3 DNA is TGTGCCAGCAGCCTCACCCGGACAGGGGGTCAGACC.

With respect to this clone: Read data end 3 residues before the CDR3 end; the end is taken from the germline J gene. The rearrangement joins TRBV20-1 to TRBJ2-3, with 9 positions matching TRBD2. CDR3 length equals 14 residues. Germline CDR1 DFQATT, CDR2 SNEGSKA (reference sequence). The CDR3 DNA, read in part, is TGCAGTGCTAGAATTGGGACTAGCATTCGGACG. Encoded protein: CSARIGTSIRT. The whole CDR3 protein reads CSARIGTSIRTQYF.

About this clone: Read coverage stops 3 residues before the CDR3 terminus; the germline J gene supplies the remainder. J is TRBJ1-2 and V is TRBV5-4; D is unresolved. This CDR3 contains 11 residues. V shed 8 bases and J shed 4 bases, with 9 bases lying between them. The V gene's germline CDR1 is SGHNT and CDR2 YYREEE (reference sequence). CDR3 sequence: CASTEGYGYTF. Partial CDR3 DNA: TGTGCCAGTACCGAAGGCTATGGC.

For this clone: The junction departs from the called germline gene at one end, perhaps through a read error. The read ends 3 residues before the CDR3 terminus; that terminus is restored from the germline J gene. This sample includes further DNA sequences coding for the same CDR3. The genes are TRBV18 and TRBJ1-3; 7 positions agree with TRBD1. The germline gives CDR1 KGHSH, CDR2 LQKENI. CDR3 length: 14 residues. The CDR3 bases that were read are TGTGCCAGCTCAGAAGGGACAGTCCTGAACACA. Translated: CASSEGTVLNT. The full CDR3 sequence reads CASSEGTVLNTIYF.

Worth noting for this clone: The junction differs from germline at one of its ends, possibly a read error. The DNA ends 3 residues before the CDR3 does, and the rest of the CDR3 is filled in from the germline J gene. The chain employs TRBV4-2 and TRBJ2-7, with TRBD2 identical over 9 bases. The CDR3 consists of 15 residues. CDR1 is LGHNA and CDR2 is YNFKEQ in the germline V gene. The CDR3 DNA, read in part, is TGCGCCAGCAGCCCCAACTTAGCGGGAGCCTACGAG. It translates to CASSPNLAGAYE. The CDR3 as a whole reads CASSPNLAGAYEQYF.

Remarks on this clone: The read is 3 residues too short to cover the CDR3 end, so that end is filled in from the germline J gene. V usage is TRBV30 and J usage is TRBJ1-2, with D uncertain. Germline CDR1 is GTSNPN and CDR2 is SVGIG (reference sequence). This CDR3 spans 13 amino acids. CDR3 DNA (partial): TGTGCCTCTGGACTAGGCGGGATAGATACC. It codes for CASGLGGIDT. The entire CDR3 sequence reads CASGLGGIDTYTF.

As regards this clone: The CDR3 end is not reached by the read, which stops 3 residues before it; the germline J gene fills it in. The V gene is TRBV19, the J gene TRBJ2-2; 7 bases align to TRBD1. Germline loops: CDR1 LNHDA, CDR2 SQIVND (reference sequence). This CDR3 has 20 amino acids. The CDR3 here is CASSIDGPTGYWSGANVLFF. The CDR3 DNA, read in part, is TGTGCCAGTAGTATAGATGGCCCGACAGGGTATTGGTCTGGGGCCAACGTG.

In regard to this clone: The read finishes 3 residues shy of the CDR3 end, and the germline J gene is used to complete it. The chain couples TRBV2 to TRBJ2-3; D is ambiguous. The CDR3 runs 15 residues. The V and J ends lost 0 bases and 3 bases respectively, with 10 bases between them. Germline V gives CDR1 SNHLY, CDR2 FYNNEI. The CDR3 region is CASSEALAVTDTQYF. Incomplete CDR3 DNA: TGTGCCAGCAGTGAAGCGCTGGCAGTTACAGATACG.

CDR3 DNA (partial): TGTGCCAGCAAGGACAGGTGGTCCTACAATGAG. It yields the protein CASKDRWSYNE. The CDR3 reads in full as CASKDRWSYNEQFF. This chain uses TRBV2 with TRBJ2-1; TRBD1 matches at 7 bases. The read ends 3 residues before the CDR3 terminus; that terminus is restored from the germline J gene. The CDR3 covers 14 residues. The J segment lost 1 base and the V segment lost 7 bases, leaving 4 bases of the junction unmatched. Germline loops: CDR1 SNHLY, CDR2 FYNNEI.

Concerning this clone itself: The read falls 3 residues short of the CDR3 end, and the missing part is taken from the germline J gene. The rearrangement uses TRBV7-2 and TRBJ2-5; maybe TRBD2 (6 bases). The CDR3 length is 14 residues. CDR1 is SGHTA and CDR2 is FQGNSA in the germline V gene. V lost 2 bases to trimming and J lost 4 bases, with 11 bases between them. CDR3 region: CASSLMLEGETQYF. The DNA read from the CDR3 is TGTGCCAGCAGCTTAATGTTGGAGGGAGAGACC.

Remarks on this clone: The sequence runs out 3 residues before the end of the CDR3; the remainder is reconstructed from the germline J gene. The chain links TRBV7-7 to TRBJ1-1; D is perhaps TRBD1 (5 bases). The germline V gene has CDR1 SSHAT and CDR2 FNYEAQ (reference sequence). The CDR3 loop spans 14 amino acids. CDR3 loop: CASSSGTSVETAFF. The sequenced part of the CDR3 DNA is TGTGCCAGCAGCTCCGGGACTAGTGTTGAGACA.

This chain's CDR3 is CASSPGTGSTDTQYF. The CDR3 DNA, read in part, is TGTGCCAGCAGCCCCGGGACAGGGAGCACAGATACG. The chain is built from TRBV7-3 and TRBJ2-3; 9 nucleotides agree with TRBD1. The read falls 3 residues short of the CDR3 end, and the missing part is taken from the germline J gene. V dropped 5 bases and J dropped 0; count of bases not matched to a gene: 3. Germline-derived CDR1 and CDR2 are SGHTA and FQGTGA. The CDR3 length is 15 residues.

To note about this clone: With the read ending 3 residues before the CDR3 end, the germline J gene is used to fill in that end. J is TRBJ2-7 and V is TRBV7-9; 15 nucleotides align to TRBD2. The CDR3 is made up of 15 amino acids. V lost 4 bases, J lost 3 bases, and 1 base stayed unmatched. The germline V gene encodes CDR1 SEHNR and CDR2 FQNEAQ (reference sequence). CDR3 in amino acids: CASSSGLAGGYEQYF. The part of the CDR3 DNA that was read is TGTGCCAGCAGCTCGGGACTAGCGGGGGGCTACGAG.

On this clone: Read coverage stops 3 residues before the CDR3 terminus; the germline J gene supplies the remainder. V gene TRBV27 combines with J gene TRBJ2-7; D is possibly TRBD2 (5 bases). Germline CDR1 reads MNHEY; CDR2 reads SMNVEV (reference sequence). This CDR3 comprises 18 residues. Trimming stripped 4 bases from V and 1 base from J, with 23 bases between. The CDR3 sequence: CASSSTNPSGGDSYEQYF. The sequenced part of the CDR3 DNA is TGTGCCAGCAGTTCCACTAACCCGAGCGGAGGAGATTCCTACGAG.